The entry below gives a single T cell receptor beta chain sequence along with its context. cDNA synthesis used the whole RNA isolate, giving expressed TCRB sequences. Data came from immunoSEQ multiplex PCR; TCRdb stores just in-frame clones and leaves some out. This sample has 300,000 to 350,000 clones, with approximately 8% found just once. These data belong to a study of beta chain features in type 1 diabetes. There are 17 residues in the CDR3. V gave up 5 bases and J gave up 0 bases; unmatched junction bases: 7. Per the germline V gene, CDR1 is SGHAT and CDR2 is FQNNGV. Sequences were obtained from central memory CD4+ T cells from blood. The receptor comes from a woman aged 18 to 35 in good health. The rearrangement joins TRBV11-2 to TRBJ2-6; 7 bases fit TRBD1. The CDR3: CASSTRQGTSGANVLTF. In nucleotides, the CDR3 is TGTGCCAGCAGCACTCGACAGGGTACCTCTGGGGCCAACGTCCTGACTTTC.